This entry lists 14 T cell receptor beta chains sequenced from one sample in a study of cytomegalovirus exposure and HLA in healthy donors. This PCR relied on a set of 60 Vbeta primers and 13 Jbeta primers. Here immunoSEQ multiplex PCR was the method, and the copy in TCRdb shows in-frame clones only, minus some. The data contain some 150,000 clones, approximately 78% of them singletons. Sequenced input: PBMCs. All receptors come from a woman in her 50s in good health and CMV-seropositive.

The V call is TRBV9, the J call TRBJ1-2; 8 nucleotides line up with TRBD1. Germline V lookup: CDR1 SGDLS, CDR2 YYNGEE. The CDR3 has 17 residues. Trimming took 0 bases from V and 4 from J; bases not matched to a gene: 11. The CDR3 spells CASSVVVPSTGVYGYTF. DNA of the CDR3: TGTGCCAGCAGCGTAGTAGTCCCCTCGACAGGGGTCTATGGCTACACCTTC. The entire variable domain, with the rest obtained from reference TRBV9 and TRBJ1-2, is as follows: DSGVTQTPKHLITATGQRVTLRCSPRSGDLSVYWYQQSLDQGLQFLIQYYNGEERAKGNILERFSAQQFPDLHSELNLSSLELGDSALYFCASSVVVPSTGVYGYTFGSGTRLTVV.

The chain joins TRBV7-2 to TRBJ2-7; D possibly corresponds to TRBD2 (6 bases). The ends were cut back, 4 bases at V and 5 bases at J, with 12 bases in the middle. CDR1 SGHTA and CDR2 FQGNSA come from the germline V gene. The CDR3 loop spans 13 amino acids. The DNA of the CDR3 is TGTGCCAGCAGCTACGGTTCGGGAGACGAGCAGTACTTC. This gives the protein CASSYGSGDEQYF.

The J gene is TRBJ1-5, the V gene TRBV19; 7 nucleotides line up with TRBD1. This CDR3 region has 16 residues. Looked up from germline, CDR1 is LNHDA and CDR2 is SQIVND (reference sequence). The V gene end was trimmed by 1 base and the J gene end by 4 bases; junction bases not matched to a gene: 7. In DNA, the CDR3 is TGTGCCAGTAGTATAGGACAGGGTAGGGGAAATCAGCCCCAGCATTTT. Its protein is CASSIGQGRGNQPQHF.

This clone was seen only a few times. The chain employs TRBV7-2 and TRBJ1-5; D is undetermined. Germline V CDR1 and CDR2: SGHTA, FQGNSA. The germline V and J ends were trimmed by 0 bases and 7 bases, with 7 bases remaining between them. The CDR3 loop spans 13 amino acids. CDR3 amino acids: CASSLAPYQPQHF. CDR3 in DNA: TGTGCCAGCAGCTTAGCACCCTACCAGCCCCAGCATTTT.

The sample holds one count of this clone. The genes are TRBV5-1 and TRBJ2-7; no firm D call. Germline lookup yields CDR1 SGHRS and CDR2 YFSETQ. The V gene lost 4 bases and the J gene lost 3 bases, with 11 bases spanning the gap. This CDR3 spans 13 amino acids. The CDR3 reads CASSEPASYEQYF. CDR3 bases: TGCGCCAGCAGCGAACCCGCGAGCTACGAGCAGTACTTC.

V usage is TRBV2 and J usage is TRBJ2-1; no definite D call. The CDR3 spans 15 residues. Looked up from germline, CDR1 is SNHLY and CDR2 is FYNNEI. V shed 3 bases and J shed 2 bases, with 11 bases lying between them. In DNA, the CDR3 is TGTGCCAGCAGTGAGACACCGACAACCTACAATGAGCAGTTCTTC. This codes for CASSETPTTYNEQFF. The entire variable domain, with the rest obtained from reference TRBV2 and TRBJ2-1, is as follows: EPEVTQTPSHQVTQMGQEVILRCVPISNHLYFYWYRQILGQKVEFLVSFYNNEISEKSEIFDDQFSVERPDGSNFTLKIRSTKLEDSAMYFCASSETPTTYNEQFFGPGTRLTVL.

This clone was observed a single time. J is TRBJ2-1 and V is TRBV11-2; 7 bases line up with TRBD1. This CDR3 is 13 amino acids long. Germline loops: CDR1 SGHAT, CDR2 FQNNGV. Losses at the gene ends were 8 bases for V and 6 bases for J; bases not matched to a gene: 7. The DNA for the CDR3 is TGTGCCAGCCGCCGGGACAGTCTCAATGAGCAGTTCTTC. This translates into CASRRDSLNEQFF. Based on the CDR3 plus reference TRBV11-2 and TRBJ2-1, the full variable domain is EAGVAQSPRYKIIEKRQSVAFWCNPISGHATLYWYQQILGQGPKLLIQFQNNGVVDDSQLPKDRFSAERLKGVDSTLKIQPAKLEDSAVYLCASRRDSLNEQFFGPGTRLTVL.

J is TRBJ1-2 and V is TRBV30; TRBD1 might be the D (6 bases). Germline lookup yields CDR1 GTSNPN and CDR2 SVGIG (reference sequence). V was trimmed by 8 bases and J by 4 bases, leaving 11 bases between them. CDR3 length equals 11 residues. The CDR3 nucleotides are TGTGCCGCACAGGGTGGCTATGGCTACACCTTC. Protein product: CAAQGGYGYTF.

The chain couples TRBV13 to TRBJ1-1, with D possibly TRBD1 on 6 matching bases. V was cut by 3 bases and J by 5 bases, with 10 bases left in between. The length of the CDR3 is 13 residues. Germline assignment: CDR1 PRHDT and CDR2 FYEKMQ (reference sequence). As DNA, the CDR3 is TGTGCCAGCAGCTTGGCGGGGGCGACTGAAGCTTTCTTT. Translating it yields CASSLAGATEAFF.

The chain joins TRBV5-1 to TRBJ1-4; 10 bases agree with TRBD1. Looked up from germline, CDR1 is SGHRS and CDR2 is YFSETQ. V lost 4 bases to trimming and J lost 7 bases; unmatched junction nucleotides: 4. The CDR3 totals 14 residues. DNA for the CDR3: TGCGCCAGCAGCCCCCGGGACAGGGGTGAAAAACTGTTTTTT. It translates to CASSPRDRGEKLFF. Supplemented by reference TRBV5-1 and TRBJ1-4, the full variable domain reads KAGVTQTPRYLIKTRGQQVTLSCSPISGHRSVSWYQQTPGQGLQFLFEYFSETQRNKGNFPGRFSGRQFSNSRSEMNVSTLELGDSALYLCASSPRDRGEKLFFGSGTQLSVL.

The chain employs TRBV6-1 and TRBJ1-1, with 7 bases lining up with TRBD1. The germline V gene encodes CDR1 MNHNS and CDR2 SASEGT. V shed 4 bases and J 11 bases; nucleotides not matched to a gene: 7. This CDR3 region has 12 residues. For the CDR3, the DNA is TGTGCCAGCAGTGTTATTGGGACAGAGGCTTTCTTT. It specifies CASSVIGTEAFF.

Comment on this clone: The junction departs from germline at one end; a sequencing error may be responsible. At the DNA level, this CDR3 is encoded by other sequences in the same sample as well. The chain uses TRBV7-2 and TRBJ2-7; D call uncertain. The CDR3 totals 13 residues. Germline-derived CDR1 and CDR2 are SGHTA and FQGNSA. The CDR3 spells CASSYWFGYEQYF. The DNA of the CDR3 is TGCGCCAGCAGCTATTGGTTCGGTTACGAGCAGTACTTC.

This clone has just one count. The rearrangement uses TRBV5-1 and TRBJ2-2; maybe TRBD1 (5 bases). The CDR3 totals 16 residues. V was shortened by 6 bases and J by 1 base, with 16 bases between the two germline ends. CDR1 is SGHRS, CDR2 YFSETQ, per germline. CDR3 coding DNA: TGCGCCAGCACCCCCCCAGGGCGAGGGAACACCGGGGAGCTGTTTTTT. Protein sequence: CASTPPGRGNTGELFF.

The table lists this clone with a few counts. The chain uses TRBV7-8 and TRBJ2-1; 7 bases are shared with TRBD2. Germline lookup yields CDR1 SGHVS and CDR2 FQNEAQ. The CDR3 has 14 residues. Germline trimming cut 3 bases from V and 3 bases from J; bases unmatched to any gene: 2. The CDR3 sequence is CASSLAGDYNEQFF. The CDR3 region has the DNA TGTGCCAGCAGCTTGGCGGGAGACTACAATGAGCAGTTCTTC.